This T cell receptor (beta chain) was obtained from a study of shared clonotypes between healthy human individuals (dated by TCRdb to the early 2020s). With respect to the entire study: A few men and a couple of women, aged 18 to 49 years, made up the cohort. To increase sequencing depth and limit assay-specific biases, different laboratories used diverse techniques to prepare libraries and sequence TCR repertoires. Each donor's leukapheresis produced roughly between roughly 0.9 and 8.9 billion PBMCs. Per donor, three plates each were used for CD4 naive and CD4 memory, two for CD8 naive, and one for CD8 memory. To estimate repertoire size and how much clonotypes are shared between individuals, the study performed deep sequencing of blood TCR repertoires from roughly five healthy adults.

CD8 naive samples were CD45RO-negative cells positively selected for CCR7, giving a CD45RA+CCR7+ population that excluded TemRA cells. Healthy HIV-negative adults with no recently reported acute infections or vaccinations were included as donors. Only Caucasian adults living in Nashville, Tennessee, USA were represented among the donors. After blood collection by leukapheresis, PBMCs were isolated using Ficoll-Histopaque density gradient centrifugation and then cryopreserved in the vapor phase of liquid nitrogen. Analytical flow cytometry was used to check the purity and quantity of every magnetically sorted T cell population. From each sorted fraction, genomic DNA was isolated and quantified by UV absorbance on a Nanodrop 2000c. To note about this clone: There is no known antigen for this receptor. Base qualities are not provided; no much larger clone lies one nucleotide away. Other nucleotide sequences in the sample specify the same CDR3.

Findings and caveats that apply to the study as a whole: Pairwise subsampling indicated that sequencing depth was expected to affect the degree of clonotype sharing among donors. Across four donors, around 5% of naive CD4, 3.5% of naive CD8, under 2.5% of memory CD4, and under 0.45% of memory CD8 clonotypes were shared. Sampling was limited to blood, and TCR repertoires in tissue likely differ from TCR repertoires in blood. Rarefaction of sorted-subset datasets indicated incomplete sequencing despite the large sequencing depth. Naive subsets generally had larger estimated clonotype richness than memory subsets did. The small number of donors limited the genetic and exposure-history diversity represented. Compared with non-shared clonotypes, the clonotypes found in all four sorted-subset donors had higher generation probabilities.

The CDR3 starts with the cysteine, ends with the phenylalanine, and has 13 residues. The retained sequence is limited to the CDR3, 39 bases, with the frame set at the first base. CDR1 and CDR2, per the germline V gene (reference sequence), are SEHNR and FQNEAQ. V sheds 1 base and J sheds 4 bases, leaving 8 bases between their ends. TCR CDR3 regions were amplified from genomic DNA by multiplex PCR using the deep immunoSEQ assay. For each cell subset, the extracted genomic DNA was distributed evenly across all wells of several immunoSEQ 96-well plates, and each plate served as one replicate. For sorted subsets, 200 to 250 ng of genomic DNA, equivalent to 25,000 to 30,000 T cell genomes, went into each replicate PCR. Purified libraries were quantified with a Qubit 3.0 fluorometer, sized on a Bioanalyzer 2100, and re-quantified with the KAPA Library Quantification kit. Every immunoSEQ 96-well plate was sequenced on a separate single-read 150-cycle Illumina NextSeq 550 flow cell. Per the source publication's procedure: The immunoSEQ output contained only junctional sequences without quality scores, so filtering could not match that applied to full-length reads. To assign V/J genes and CDR3, sequences were annotated using PyIR, a Python wrapper for IgBLAST v1.9, with IMGT germline references. Reads with weak V/J assignments (E-value above 1e-6), missing CDR3, stop codons, out-of-frame junctions, or ambiguous translated residues were removed. V3J clonotypes were defined by identical inferred V gene, J gene, and CDR3 amino acid sequence. Percentage overlap between repertoires was computed as shared unique clonotypes divided by the size of the smaller repertoire. RTK rarefaction, the Chao1 estimator, and Recon v2.1 estimates of unobserved clonotypes were used to assess repertoire richness. For all TCRbeta clonotypes obtained by the gDNA method from a handful of donors, generation probabilities were computed with OLGA. As stored in TCRdb, this immuneACCESS dataset retains in-frame rearrangements with V and J assigned. A fraction of the clones does not appear; measured against another copy, unresolved V genes explain less than half of the discrepancy, and the remainder lacks a known reason. V and J calls and clone size come straight from that table; D and trimming were deduced from the DNA. The sample contains 550,000 to 600,000 clones, about 98% of them found a single time. The ten most abundant clones make up more than 0.3% of the sample.

The origin of this receptor is a young man in good health. Sequenced input: naive CD8+ T cells sorted from blood. The cell subset or site label here, explained by the study, means: CD45RA+CCR7+. The sequence links TRBV7-9 to TRBJ2-7, with TRBD1 perhaps the D gene, on 5 matching bases. The CDR3 reads CASSLGQRYEQYF. The DNA reads as follows: TGTGCCAGCAGCTTAGGACAGAGATACGAGCAGTACTTC.